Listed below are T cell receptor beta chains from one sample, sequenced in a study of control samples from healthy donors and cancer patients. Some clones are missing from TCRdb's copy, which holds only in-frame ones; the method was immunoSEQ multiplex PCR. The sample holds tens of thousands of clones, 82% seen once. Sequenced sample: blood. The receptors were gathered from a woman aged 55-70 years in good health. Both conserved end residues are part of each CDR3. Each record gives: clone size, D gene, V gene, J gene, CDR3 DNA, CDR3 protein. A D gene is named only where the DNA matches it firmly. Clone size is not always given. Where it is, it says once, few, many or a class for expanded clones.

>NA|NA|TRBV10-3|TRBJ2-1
TGTGCCATCAGTGAGTCTAGCAGGGGCAATGAGCAGTTCTTC
CAISESSRGNEQFF
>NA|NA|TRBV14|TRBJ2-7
TGTGCCAGCAGCCAAGGGACGGCTTCCTACGAGCAGTACTTC
CASSQGTASYEQYF
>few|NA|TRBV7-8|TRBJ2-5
TGTGCCAGCAGCTTAGAGGCCCTAGGCGACAGACACCAAGAGACCCAGTACTTC
CASSLEALGDRHQETQYF
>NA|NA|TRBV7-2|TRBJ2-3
TGTGCCAGCAACGACCGGATTACAGATACGCAGTATTTT
CASNDRITDTQYF
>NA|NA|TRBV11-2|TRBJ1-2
TGTGCCAGCAGCTCTGAGACAGATGGCTACACCTTC
CASSSETDGYTF
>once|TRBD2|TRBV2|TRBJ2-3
TGTGCCAGCAGTGAGGGTAGCGGGAGCACAGATACGCAGTATTTT
CASSEGSGSTDTQYF
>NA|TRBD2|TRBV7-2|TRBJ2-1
TGTGCCAGCAGCTTGGCGGGGGGGCCGGGGAATGAGCAGTTCTTC
CASSLAGGPGNEQFF
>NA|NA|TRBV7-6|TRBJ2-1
TGTGCCAGCAGCTCAATGGGGCCGGCGGGTGAGCAGTTCTTC
CASSSMGPAGEQFF
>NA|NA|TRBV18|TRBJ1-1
TGTGCCAGCTCAGGGAACAGGCTGAACACTGAAGCTTTCTTT
CASSGNRLNTEAFF
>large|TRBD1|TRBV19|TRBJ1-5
TGTGCCAGTAGCCACAGGGGAGCGAATCAGCCCCAGCATTTT
CASSHRGANQPQHF
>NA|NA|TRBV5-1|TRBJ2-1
TGCGCCAGCAGCTTGAGAGGCGACTCCTACAATGAGCAGTTCTTC
CASSLRGDSYNEQFF
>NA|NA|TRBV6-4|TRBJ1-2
TGTGCCAGCAACGATCCCCCAGGCGGCTACACCTTC
CASNDPPGGYTF
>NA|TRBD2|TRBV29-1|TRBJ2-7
TGCAGCGTTGAAGATGTACTAGCGGGAGGGAGTGAGCAGTACTTC
CSVEDVLAGGSEQYF
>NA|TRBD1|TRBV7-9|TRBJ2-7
TGTGCCAGCAGCTTAGCGCCTACAGGGGGTTACGAGCAGTACTTC
CASSLAPTGGYEQYF
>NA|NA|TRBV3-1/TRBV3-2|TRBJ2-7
TGTGCCAGCAGCCCGAGCGGGACAACCTACGAGCAGTACTTC
CASSPSGTTYEQYF
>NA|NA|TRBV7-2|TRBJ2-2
TGTGCCAGTAAGACCGGGGTATCCGGGGAGCTGTTTTTT
CASKTGVSGELFF
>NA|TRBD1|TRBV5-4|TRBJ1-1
TGTGCCAGCAGCCCCGCAGGGGGCAGGTACACTGAAGCTTTCTTT
CASSPAGGRYTEAFF
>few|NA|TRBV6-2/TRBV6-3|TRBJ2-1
TGTGCCAGCAGTTACTCAAGGGCGAGCTCCTACAATGAGCAGTTCTTC
CASSYSRASSYNEQFF
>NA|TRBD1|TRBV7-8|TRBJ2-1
TGTGCCAGCAGCTCTAGGACAGGTTACAATGAGCAGTTCTTC
CASSSRTGYNEQFF
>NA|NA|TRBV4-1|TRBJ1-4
TGCGCCAGCAGCCTGACGGGGGGGCAGGGTGAAAAACTGTTTTTT
CASSLTGGQGEKLFF
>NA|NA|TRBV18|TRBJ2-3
TGTGCCAGCTCACCAACTAGCACAGATACGCAGTATTTT
CASSPTSTDTQYF
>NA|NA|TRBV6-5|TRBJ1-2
TGTGCCAGCAGCCGCGGTTCCGTCTATGGCTACACCTTC
CASSRGSVYGYTF
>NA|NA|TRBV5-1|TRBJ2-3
TGCGCCAGCAGCTTGGGAGTAGGGACAGATACGCAGTATTTT
CASSLGVGTDTQYF
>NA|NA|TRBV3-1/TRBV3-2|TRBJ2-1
TGTGCCAGCAGCCGTGGGGAAGCCTACAATGAGCAGTTCTTC
CASSRGEAYNEQFF
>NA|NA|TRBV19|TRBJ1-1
TGTGCCAGTAGCAAAATCACAACCCGGGACACTGAAGCTTTCTTT
CASSKITTRDTEAFF
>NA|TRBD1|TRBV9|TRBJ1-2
TGTGCCAGCAGCGTAGCAGGGGGCAATGGCTACACCTTC
CASSVAGGNGYTF
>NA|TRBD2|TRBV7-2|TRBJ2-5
TGTGCCAGCAGCTCACTAGCGGGGGGGCGCCAAGAGACCCAGTACTTC
CASSSLAGGRQETQYF
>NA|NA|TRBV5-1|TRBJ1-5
TGCGCCAGCAGCCCAGACGGACAGTGGGCTCAGCCCCAGCATTTT
CASSPDGQWAQPQHF
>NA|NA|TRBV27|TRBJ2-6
TGTGCCACCCGGGTGACCCGCTCTGGGGCCAACGTCCTGACTTTC
CATRVTRSGANVLTF
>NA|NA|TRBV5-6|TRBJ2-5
TGTGCCAGCAGCTTCAGGGAGTCTGGAGAGACCCAGTACTTC
CASSFRESGETQYF
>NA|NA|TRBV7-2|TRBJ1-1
TGTGCCAGCAGCTTATTGAGGGGCCGCACTGAAGCTTTCTTT
CASSLLRGRTEAFF
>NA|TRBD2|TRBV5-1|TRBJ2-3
TGCGCCAGCAGCCCTTTCTTAGCGGGGGGGCAAACAGATACGCAGTATTTT
CASSPFLAGGQTDTQYF
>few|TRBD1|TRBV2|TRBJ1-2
TGTGCCAGCAGTGAGGACAGGGGCGTCTCCTGCTTC
CASSEDRGVSCF
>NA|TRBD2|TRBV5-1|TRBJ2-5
TGCGCCAGCAGCTTGGCCCTAGCGGGGGTTCCTCAAGAGACCCAGTACTTC
CASSLALAGVPQETQYF
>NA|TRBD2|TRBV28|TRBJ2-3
TGTGCCAGCAGTTTATATGGACTAGCGGGAGGGGTCACAGATACGCAGTATTTT
CASSLYGLAGGVTDTQYF
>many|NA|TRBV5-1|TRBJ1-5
TGCGCCAGCAGCTTGGAAGGGGATCGGCCCCAGCATTTT
CASSLEGDRPQHF
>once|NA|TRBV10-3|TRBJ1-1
TGTGCCATCAGTGAGTCCTTGGCGAACACTGAAGCTTTCTTT
CAISESLANTEAFF
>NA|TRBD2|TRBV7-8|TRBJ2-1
TGTGCCAGCAGCTTAGAGCGGGGATACAATGAGCAGTTCTTC
CASSLERGYNEQFF
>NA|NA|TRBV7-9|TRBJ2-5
TGTGCCAGCAGCTTGAGTACAGGGAGCTATGGGACCCAGTACTTC
CASSLSTGSYGTQYF
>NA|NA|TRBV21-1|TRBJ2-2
TGTGCCAGCAGATACAGGGAGTCTGGGGAGCTGTTTTTT
CASRYRESGELFF
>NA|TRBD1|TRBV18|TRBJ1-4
TGTGCCAGCTCCCTACTGACAGGGGGCAGGGGGACGACTAATGAAAAACTGTTTTTT
CASSLLTGGRGTTNEKLFF
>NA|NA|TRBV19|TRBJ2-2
TGTGCCAGTAGCCAAGGGGGGACGGGCACCGGGGAGCTGTTTTTT
CASSQGGTGTGELFF
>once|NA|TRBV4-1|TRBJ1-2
TGCGCCAGCAGCCAAGTGAGGGGGGCTGGGGGCTACACCTTC
CASSQVRGAGGYTF